The sequence of this TCR beta chain was determined in a study of blood T cell repertoires in COVID-19. The repertoire was sequenced with immunoSEQ multiplex PCR; TCRdb's copy has only in-frame clones and lacks some. The table shows 250,000 to 350,000 clones, with 75% to 90% occurring only once. V dropped 0 bases and J dropped 4; count of bases not matched to a gene: 1. The length of the CDR3 is 14 residues. The germline CDR1 and CDR2 sequences are LGHNA and YNFKEQ. This sequence was found in a woman aged 30 to 39 who had recovered from COVID-19. The rearrangement joins TRBV4-2 to TRBJ1-1, with 8 bases fitting TRBD1. The sequenced sample consisted of PBMCs or T cells enriched from blood (not recorded which). The CDR3 DNA reads as TGTGCCAGCAGCCAAGACGACAGGGGCACTGAAGCTTTCTTT. It codes for CASSQDDRGTEAFF.